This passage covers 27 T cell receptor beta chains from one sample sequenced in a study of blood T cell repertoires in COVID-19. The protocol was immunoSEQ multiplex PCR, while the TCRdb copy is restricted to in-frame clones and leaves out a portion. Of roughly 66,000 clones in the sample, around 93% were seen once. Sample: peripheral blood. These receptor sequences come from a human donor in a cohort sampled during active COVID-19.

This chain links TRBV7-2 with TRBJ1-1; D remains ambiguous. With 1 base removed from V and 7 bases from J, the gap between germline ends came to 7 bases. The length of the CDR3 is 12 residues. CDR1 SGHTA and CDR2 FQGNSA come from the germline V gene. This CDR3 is CASSLGAGEAFF. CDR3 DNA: TGTGCCAGCAGCTTAGGGGCAGGTGAAGCTTTCTTT.

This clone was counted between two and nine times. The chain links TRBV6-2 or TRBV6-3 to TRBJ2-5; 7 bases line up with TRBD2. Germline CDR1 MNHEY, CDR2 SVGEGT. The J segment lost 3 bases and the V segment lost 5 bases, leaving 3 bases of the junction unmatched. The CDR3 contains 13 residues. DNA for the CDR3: TGTGCCAGCAGTAACAGCGGGGAAGAGACCCAGTACTTC. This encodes CASSNSGEETQYF.

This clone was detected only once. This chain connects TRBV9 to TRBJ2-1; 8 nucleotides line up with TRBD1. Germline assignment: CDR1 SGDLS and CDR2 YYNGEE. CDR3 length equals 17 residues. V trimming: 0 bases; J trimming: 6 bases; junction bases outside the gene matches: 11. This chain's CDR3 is CASSVGAAGQDANEQFF. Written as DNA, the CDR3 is TGTGCCAGCAGCGTAGGGGCCGCGGGACAGGACGCCAATGAGCAGTTCTTC.

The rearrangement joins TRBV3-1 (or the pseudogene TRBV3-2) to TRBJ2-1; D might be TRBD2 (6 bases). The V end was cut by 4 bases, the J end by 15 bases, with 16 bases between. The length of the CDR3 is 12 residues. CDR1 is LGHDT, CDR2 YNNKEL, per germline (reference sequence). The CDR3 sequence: CASSRDSYGPFF. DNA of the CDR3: TGTGCCAGCAGCCGGGACTCCTACGGGCCGTTCTTC.

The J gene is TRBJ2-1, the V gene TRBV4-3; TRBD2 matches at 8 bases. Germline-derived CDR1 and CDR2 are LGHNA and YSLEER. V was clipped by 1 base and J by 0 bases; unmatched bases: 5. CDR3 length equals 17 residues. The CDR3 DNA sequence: TGCGCCAGCAGCCAAGGGGGCGGGGGGAGCTCCTACAATGAGCAGTTCTTC. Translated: CASSQGGGGSSYNEQFF.

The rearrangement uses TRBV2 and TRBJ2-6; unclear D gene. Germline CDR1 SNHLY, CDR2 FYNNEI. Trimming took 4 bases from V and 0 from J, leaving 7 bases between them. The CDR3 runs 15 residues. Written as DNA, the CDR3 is TGTGCCAGCAGTGTTCATCCCTCTGGGGCCAACGTCCTGACTTTC. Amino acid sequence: CASSVHPSGANVLTF.

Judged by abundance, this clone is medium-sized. CDR3 coding DNA: TGTGCCAGCAAGAGGGTGGTCAACTACGAGCAGTACTTC. Its protein product is CASKRVVNYEQYF. The chain recombines TRBV28 with TRBJ2-7; weak D call: TRBD2 (5 bases). The CDR3 is 13 amino acids. Germline V gene sequence: CDR1 MDHEN, CDR2 SYDVKM. V was pared by 7 bases and J by 3 bases, with 13 bases between.

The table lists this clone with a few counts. The CDR3 sequence is CASSRRWLAVGEGDYEQYF. Here the CDR3 DNA reads TGTGCCAGCAGCCGAAGATGGCTAGCGGTAGGGGAAGGGGACTACGAGCAGTACTTC. The V gene is TRBV7-3, the J gene TRBJ2-7; 7 bases line up with TRBD2. This CDR3 comprises 19 residues. V dropped 5 bases and J dropped 3; count of bases not matched to a gene: 22. The germline gives CDR1 SGHTA, CDR2 FQGTGA. Looking up the rest from reference TRBV7-3 and TRBJ2-7 gives the full variable domain: GAGVSQTPSNKVTEKGKYVELRCDPISGHTALYWYRQSLGQGPEFLIYFQGTGAADDSGLPNDRFFAVRPEGSVSTLKIQRTERGDSAVYLCASSRRWLAVGEGDYEQYFGPGTRLTVT.

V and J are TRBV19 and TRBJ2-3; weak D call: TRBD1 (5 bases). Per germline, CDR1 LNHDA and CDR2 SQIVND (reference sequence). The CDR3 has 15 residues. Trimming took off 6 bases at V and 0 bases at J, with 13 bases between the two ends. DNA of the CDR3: TGTGCCAGTAGCGATCAGGGTTTAAGCACAGATACGCAGTATTTT. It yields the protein CASSDQGLSTDTQYF.

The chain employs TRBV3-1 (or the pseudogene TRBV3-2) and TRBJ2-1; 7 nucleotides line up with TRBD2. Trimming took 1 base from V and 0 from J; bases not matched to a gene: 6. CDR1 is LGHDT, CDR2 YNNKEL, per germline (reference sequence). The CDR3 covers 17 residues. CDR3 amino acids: CASSQVEAGNSYNEQFF. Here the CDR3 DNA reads TGTGCCAGCAGCCAAGTCGAAGCGGGGAACTCCTACAATGAGCAGTTCTTC.

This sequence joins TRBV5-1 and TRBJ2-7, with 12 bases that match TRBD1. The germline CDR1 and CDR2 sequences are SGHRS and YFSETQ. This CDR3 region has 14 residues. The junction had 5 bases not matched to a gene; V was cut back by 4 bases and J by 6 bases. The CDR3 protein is CASSQGQGAGEQYF. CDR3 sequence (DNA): TGCGCCAGCAGCCAGGGACAGGGGGCCGGCGAGCAGTACTTC.

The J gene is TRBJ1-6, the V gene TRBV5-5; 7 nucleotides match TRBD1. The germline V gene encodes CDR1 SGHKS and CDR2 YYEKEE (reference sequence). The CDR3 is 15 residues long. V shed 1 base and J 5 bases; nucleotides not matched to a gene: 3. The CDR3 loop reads CASSLFQGDNSPLHF. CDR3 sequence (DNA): TGTGCCAGCAGCTTGTTCCAGGGGGATAATTCACCCCTCCACTTT.

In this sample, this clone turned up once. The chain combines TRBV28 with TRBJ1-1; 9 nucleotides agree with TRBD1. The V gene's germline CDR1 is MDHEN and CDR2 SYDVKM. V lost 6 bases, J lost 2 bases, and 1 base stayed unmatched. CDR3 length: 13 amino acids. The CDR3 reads CASRTGGNTEAFF. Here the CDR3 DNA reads TGTGCCAGCAGGACAGGGGGTAACACTGAAGCTTTCTTT.

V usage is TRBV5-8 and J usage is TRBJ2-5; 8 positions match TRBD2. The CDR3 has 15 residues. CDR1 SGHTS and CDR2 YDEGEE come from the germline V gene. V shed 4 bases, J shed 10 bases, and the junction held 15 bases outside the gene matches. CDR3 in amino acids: CASSPRIAGWADQYF. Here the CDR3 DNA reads TGTGCCAGCAGCCCCCGAATAGCGGGGTGGGCGGACCAGTACTTC. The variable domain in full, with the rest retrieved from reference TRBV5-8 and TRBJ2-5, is EAGVTQSPTHLIKTRGQQATLRCSPISGHTSVYWYQQALGLGLQFLLWYDEGEERNRGNFPPRFSGRQFPNYSSELNVNALELEDSALYLCASSPRIAGWADQYFGPGTRLLVL.

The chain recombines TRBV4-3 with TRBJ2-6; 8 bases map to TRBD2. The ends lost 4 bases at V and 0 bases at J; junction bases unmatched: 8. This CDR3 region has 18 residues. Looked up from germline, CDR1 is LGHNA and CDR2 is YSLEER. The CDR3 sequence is CASSRTTSANSGANVLTF. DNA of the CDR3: TGCGCCAGCAGCCGAACGACTAGCGCCAACTCTGGGGCCAACGTCCTGACTTTC.

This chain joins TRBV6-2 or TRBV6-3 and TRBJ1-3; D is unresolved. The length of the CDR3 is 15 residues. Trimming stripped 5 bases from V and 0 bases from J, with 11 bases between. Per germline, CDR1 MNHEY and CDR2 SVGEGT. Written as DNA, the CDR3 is TGTGCCAGCAGTAGACCGACAAGCTCTGGAAACACCATATATTTT. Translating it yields CASSRPTSSGNTIYF.

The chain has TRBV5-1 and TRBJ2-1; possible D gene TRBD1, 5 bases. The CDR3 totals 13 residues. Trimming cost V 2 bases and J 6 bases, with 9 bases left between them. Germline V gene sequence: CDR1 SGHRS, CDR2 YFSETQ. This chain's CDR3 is CASSFNQGNEQFF. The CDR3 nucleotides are TGCGCCAGCAGCTTTAACCAGGGCAATGAGCAGTTCTTC.

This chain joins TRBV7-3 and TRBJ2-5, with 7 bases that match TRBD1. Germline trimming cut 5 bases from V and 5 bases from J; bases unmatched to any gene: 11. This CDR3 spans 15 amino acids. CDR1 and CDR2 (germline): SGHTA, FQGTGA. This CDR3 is CASSETGFSGETQYF. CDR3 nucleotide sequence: TGTGCCAGCAGCGAGACAGGGTTTTCCGGGGAGACCCAGTACTTC.

CDR3 DNA sequence: TGTGCCAGCAGATTGACTAGCGGGGGAGTAGATACGCAGTATTTT. This encodes CASRLTSGGVDTQYF. The rearrangement links TRBV5-4 to TRBJ2-3; 12 positions agree with TRBD2. The junction had 6 bases not matched to a gene; V was cut back by 5 bases and J by 5 bases. Germline CDR1 and CDR2: SGHNT and YYREEE (reference sequence). This CDR3 has 15 residues.

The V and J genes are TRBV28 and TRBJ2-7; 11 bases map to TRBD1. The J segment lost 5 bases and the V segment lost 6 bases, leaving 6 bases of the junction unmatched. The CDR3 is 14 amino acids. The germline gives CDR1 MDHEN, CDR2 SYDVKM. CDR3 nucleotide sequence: TGTGCCAGCAGGGACGGGACAGGGGGTAACGAGCAGTACTTC. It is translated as CASRDGTGGNEQYF. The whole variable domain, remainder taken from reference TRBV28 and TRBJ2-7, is DVKVTQSSRYLVKRTGEKVFLECVQDMDHENMFWYRQDPGLGLRLIYFSYDVKMKEKGDIPEGYSVSREKKERFSLILESASTNQTSMYLCASRDGTGGNEQYFGPGTRLTVT.

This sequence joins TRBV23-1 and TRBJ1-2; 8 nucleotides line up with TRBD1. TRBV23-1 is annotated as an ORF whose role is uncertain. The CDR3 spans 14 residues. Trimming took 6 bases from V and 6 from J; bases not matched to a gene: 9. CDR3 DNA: TGCGCCAGCAGAGCTCGGACAGGGTTAAATGGCTACACCTTC. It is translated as CASRARTGLNGYTF.

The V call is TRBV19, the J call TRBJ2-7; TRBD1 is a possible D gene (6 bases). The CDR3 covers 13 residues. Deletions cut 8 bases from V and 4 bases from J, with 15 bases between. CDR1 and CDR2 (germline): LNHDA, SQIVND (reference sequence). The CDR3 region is CASGTRRGYEQYF. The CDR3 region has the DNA TGTGCCAGTGGGACACGGCGAGGTTACGAGCAGTACTTC.

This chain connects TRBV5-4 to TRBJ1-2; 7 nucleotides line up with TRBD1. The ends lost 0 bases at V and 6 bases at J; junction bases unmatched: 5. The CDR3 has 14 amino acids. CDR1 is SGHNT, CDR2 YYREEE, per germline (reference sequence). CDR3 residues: CASSLDRGVNGYTF. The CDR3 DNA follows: TGTGCCAGCAGCTTGGACAGGGGTGTTAATGGCTACACCTTC. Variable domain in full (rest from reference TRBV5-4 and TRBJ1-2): ETGVTQSPTHLIKTRGQQVTLRCSSQSGHNTVSWYQQALGQGPQFIFQYYREEENGRGNFPPRFSGLQFPNYSSELNVNALELDDSALYLCASSLDRGVNGYTFGSGTRLTVV.

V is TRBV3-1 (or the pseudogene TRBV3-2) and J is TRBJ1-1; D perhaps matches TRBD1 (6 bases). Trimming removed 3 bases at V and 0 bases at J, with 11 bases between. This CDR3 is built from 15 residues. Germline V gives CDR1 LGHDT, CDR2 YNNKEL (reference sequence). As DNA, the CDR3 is TGTGCCAGCAGCCAGGATGGGGGCATGAACACTGAAGCTTTCTTT. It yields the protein CASSQDGGMNTEAFF.

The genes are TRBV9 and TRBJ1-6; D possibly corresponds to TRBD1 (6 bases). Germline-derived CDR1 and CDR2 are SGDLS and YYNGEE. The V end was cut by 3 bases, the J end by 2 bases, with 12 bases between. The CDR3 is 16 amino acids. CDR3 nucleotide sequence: TGTGCCAGCAGCGACAGGGTTAGCGCCTATAATTCACCCCTCCACTTT. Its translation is CASSDRVSAYNSPLHF. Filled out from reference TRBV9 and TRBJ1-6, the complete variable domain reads DSGVTQTPKHLITATGQRVTLRCSPRSGDLSVYWYQQSLDQGLQFLIQYYNGEERAKGNILERFSAQQFPDLHSELNLSSLELGDSALYFCASSDRVSAYNSPLHFGNGTRLTVT.

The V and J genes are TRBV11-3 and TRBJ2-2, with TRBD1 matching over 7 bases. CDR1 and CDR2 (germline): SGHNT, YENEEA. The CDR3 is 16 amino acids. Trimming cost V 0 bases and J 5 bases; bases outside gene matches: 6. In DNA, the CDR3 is TGTGCCAGCAGCTTAGAAACAGGGGAAGGAACCGGGGAGCTGTTTTTT. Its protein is CASSLETGEGTGELFF. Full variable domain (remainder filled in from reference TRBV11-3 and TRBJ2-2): EAGVVQSPRYKIIEKKQPVAFWCNPISGHNTLYWYLQNLGQGPELLIRYENEEAVDDSQLPKDRFSAERLKGVDSTLKIQPAELGDSAVYLCASSLETGEGTGELFFGEGSRLTVL.

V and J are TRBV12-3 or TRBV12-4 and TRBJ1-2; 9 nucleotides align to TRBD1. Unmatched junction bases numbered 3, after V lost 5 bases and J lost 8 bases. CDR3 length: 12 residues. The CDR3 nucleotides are TGTGCCAGCAGTACAGGGGGCCCGGGCTACACCTTC. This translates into CASSTGGPGYTF.